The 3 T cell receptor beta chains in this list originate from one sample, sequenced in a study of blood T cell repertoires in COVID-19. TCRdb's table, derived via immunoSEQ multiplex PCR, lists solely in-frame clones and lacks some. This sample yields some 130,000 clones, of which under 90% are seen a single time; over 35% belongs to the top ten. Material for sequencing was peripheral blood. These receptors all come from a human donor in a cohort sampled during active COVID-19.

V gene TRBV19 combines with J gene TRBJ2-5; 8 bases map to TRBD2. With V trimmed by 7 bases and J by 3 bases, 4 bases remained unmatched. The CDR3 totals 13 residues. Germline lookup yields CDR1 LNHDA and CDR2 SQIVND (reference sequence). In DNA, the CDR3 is TGTGCCAGTATAATGACTAGCGAAGAGACCCAGTACTTC. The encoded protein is CASIMTSEETQYF.

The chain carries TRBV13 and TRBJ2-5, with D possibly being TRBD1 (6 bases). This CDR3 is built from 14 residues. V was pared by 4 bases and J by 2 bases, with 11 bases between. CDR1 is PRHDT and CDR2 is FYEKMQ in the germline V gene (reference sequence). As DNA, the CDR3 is TGTGCCAGCAGCTATCAGACAGGACAAGAGACCCAGTACTTC. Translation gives CASSYQTGQETQYF.

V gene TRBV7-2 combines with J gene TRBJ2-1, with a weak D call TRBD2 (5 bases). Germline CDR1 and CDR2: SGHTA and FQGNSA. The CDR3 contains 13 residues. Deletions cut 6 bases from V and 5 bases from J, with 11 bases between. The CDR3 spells CASRVGLNNEQFF. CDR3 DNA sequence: TGTGCCAGCAGGGTCGGACTCAACAATGAGCAGTTCTTC. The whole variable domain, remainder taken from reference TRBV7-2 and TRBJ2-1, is GAGVSQSPSNKVTEKGKDVELRCDPISGHTALYWYRQSLGQGLEFLIYFQGNSAPDKSGLPSDRFSAERTGGSVSTLTIQRTQQEDSAVYLCASRVGLNNEQFFGPGTRLTVL.